This entry lists 26 T cell receptor beta chains sequenced from one sample in a study of CD8+CD57+ T cells in acquired aplastic anemia. TCR beta VDJ combinations and CDR3 sequences were profiled from genomic DNA. TCRdb reanalysed the reads using MiXCR and keeps one entry per CDR3 protein. The sample records about 160,000 distinct CDR3 sequences, around 45% being singletons. The sequenced material came from sorted CD4+, CD8+, or CD8+CD57+ T cells (not recorded which) from PBMCs. Every receptor here comes from a human donor in good health.

This clonotype came up a few times. The chain links TRBV7-8 to TRBJ2-2; D is uncertain. The germline V gene has CDR1 SGHVS and CDR2 FQNEAQ. The CDR3 totals 12 residues. V was pared by 5 bases and J by 3 bases, with 4 bases between. This chain's CDR3 is CASSGDTGELFF. The CDR3 nucleotides are TGTGCCAGCAGCGGTGACACCGGGGAGCTGTTTTTT. The entire variable domain, with the rest obtained from reference TRBV7-8 and TRBJ2-2, is as follows: GAGVSQSPRYKVAKRGQDVALRCDPISGHVSLFWYQQALGQGPEFLTYFQNEAQLDKSGLPSDRFFAERPEGSVSTLKIQRTQQEDSAVYLCASSGDTGELFFGEGSRLTVL.

A few counts support this clonotype. The chain uses TRBV27 and TRBJ2-2; D not resolved. Deletions cut 3 bases from V and 5 bases from J, with 10 bases between. The CDR3 totals 14 residues. The germline V gene encodes CDR1 MNHEY and CDR2 SMNVEV (reference sequence). CDR3 residues: CASSFDSVTGELFF. CDR3 coding DNA: TGTGCCAGCAGTTTTGATTCCGTAACCGGGGAGCTGTTTTTT.

This clonotype was detected only a few times. A much larger clone is a single base away; this may be a read error. The gene calls are TRBV7-2 and TRBJ2-1; 11 nucleotides align to TRBD2. This CDR3 contains 13 residues. Germline V gene lookup returns CDR1 SGHTA and CDR2 FQGNSA. CDR3 amino acids: CASSIAGGLEQFF. The CDR3 DNA reads TGTGCCAGCAGCATAGCGGGGGGGCTTGAGCAGTTCTTC. The full variable domain, rest sourced from reference TRBV7-2 and TRBJ2-1, is GAGVSQSPSNKVTEKGKDVELRCDPISGHTALYWYRQSLGQGLEFLIYFQGNSAPDKSGLPSDRFSAERTGGSVSTLTIQRTQQEDSAVYLCASSIAGGLEQFFGPGTRLTVL.

This clonotype was seen repeatedly, ten times or more. The genes are TRBV2 and TRBJ1-2; maybe TRBD1 (6 bases). With 1 base removed from V and 2 bases from J, the gap between germline ends came to 8 bases. This CDR3 contains 14 residues. In germline, CDR1 is SNHLY, CDR2 FYNNEI. CDR3 sequence reads: CASSEGTANYGYTF. DNA for the CDR3: TGTGCCAGCAGTGAAGGGACAGCAAACTATGGCTACACCTTC.

The chain links TRBV10-3 to TRBJ2-7, with D perhaps being TRBD1 or TRBD2 (6 bases each). CDR1 and CDR2 (germline): ENHRY, SYGVKD. Trimming stripped 6 bases from V and 3 bases from J, with 9 bases between. The length of the CDR3 is 12 residues. The CDR3 is CAIRGGLYEQYF. DNA for the CDR3: TGTGCCATCAGGGGGGGCCTCTACGAGCAGTACTTC.

This clonotype was counted ten times or more. The DNA for the CDR3 is TGCGCCAGCAGCCAAGGAACCGGGACAGGACAAGAGACCCAGTACTTC. It encodes CASSQGTGTGQETQYF. V gene TRBV4-1 combines with J gene TRBJ2-5, with TRBD1 identical over 8 bases. The CDR3 extends over 16 amino acids. From germline, CDR1 is MGHRA and CDR2 YSYEKL. J gave up 2 bases and V 1 base, and 6 bases lay outside the gene matches.

With respect to this clonotype: Since a much larger clone is just one base distant, this may be a read error. This chain uses TRBV4-3 with TRBJ2-7, with D possibly being TRBD1 (7 bases). This CDR3 comprises 16 residues. The germline V gene has CDR1 LGHNA and CDR2 YSLEER. CDR3 coding DNA: TGCGTCAGCAGCCAAGTGGGGCAGGGGGGTATAGGTGAGCAGTACTTC. Its protein is CVSSQVGQGGIGEQYF.

On this clonotype itself: At one end the junction does not follow the germline gene, possibly because of a read error. The CDR3 loop is CASSITVYSNRPQHF. CDR3 DNA: TGTGCCAGTAGTATTACTGTTTATAGCAATCGGCCCCAGCACTTT. The J gene is TRBJ1-5, the V gene TRBV19, with D unresolved. The CDR3 is 15 residues long. Germline lookup yields CDR1 LNHDA and CDR2 SQIVND (reference sequence). The full variable domain, in which reference TRBV19 and TRBJ1-5 provide the parts outside the CDR3, is DGGITQSPKYLFRKEGQNVTLSCEQNLNHDAMYWYRQDPGQGLRLIYYSQIVNDFQKGDIAEGYSVSREKKESFPLTVTSAQKNPTAFYLCASSITVYSNRPQHFGDGTRLSIL.

Comments on this clonotype: Germline is not matched at one junction end, which may reflect a read error. V gene TRBV7-2 combines with J gene TRBJ2-1; possibly TRBD1 for D (5 bases). CDR3 size: 15 residues. Germline-derived CDR1 and CDR2 are SGHTA and FQGNSA. CDR3 sequence reads: CASSELKGLGNQQFF. DNA for the CDR3: TGTGCCAGCAGCGAACTCAAGGGGCTCGGCAATCAGCAGTTCTTC.

In nucleotides, the CDR3 is TGCAGCGTACAGGGAGATTTTAGACAGCCCCAGCATTTT. Protein: CSVQGDFRQPQHF. The V call is TRBV29-1, the J call TRBJ1-5; D is perhaps TRBD1 (6 bases). Per germline, CDR1 SQVTM and CDR2 ANQGSEA. The CDR3 is 13 amino acids. Trimming took 6 bases from V and 7 from J, leaving 16 bases between them.

This clonotype appeared many times. The chain couples TRBV20-1 to TRBJ1-1; D remains unclear. The germline CDR1 and CDR2 sequences are DFQATT and SNEGSKA (reference sequence). The CDR3 is made up of 14 amino acids. Trimming removed 3 bases from V and 1 base from J, with 12 bases in between. CDR3 region: CSASDPGKNTEAFF. As DNA, the CDR3 is TGCAGTGCTAGTGATCCCGGCAAGAACACTGAAGCTTTCTTT.

The chain couples TRBV7-9 to TRBJ1-4; D is unresolved. The V gene's germline CDR1 is SEHNR and CDR2 FQNEAQ (reference sequence). The CDR3 consists of 15 residues. V dropped 4 bases and J dropped 7 bases, with 16 bases sitting between them. CDR3 in amino acids: CASSSPTGRSEKLFF. CDR3 bases: TGTGCCAGCAGCTCACCTACCGGCAGAAGTGAAAAACTGTTTTTT.

J is TRBJ1-2 and V is TRBV5-6; D remains unclear. Germline V gene sequence: CDR1 SGHDT, CDR2 YYEEEE. Trimming left V 0 bases short and J 3 bases short, with 12 bases between. This CDR3 has 15 residues. CDR3: CASSLDSPGDYGYTF. As DNA, the CDR3 is TGTGCCAGCAGCTTGGACAGCCCTGGGGACTATGGCTACACCTTC.

J is TRBJ2-3 and V is TRBV20-1, with D hard to call. Germline assignment: CDR1 DFQATT and CDR2 SNEGSKA (reference sequence). Trimming removed 3 bases at V and 6 bases at J, with 7 bases between. The CDR3 length is 11 residues. CDR3 sequence: CSARDADTQYF. CDR3 bases: TGCAGTGCTAGGGACGCTGATACGCAGTATTTT.

This clonotype was observed a handful of times. The rearrangement joins TRBV24-1 to TRBJ2-7; D gene ambiguous. The CDR3 has 15 amino acids. Between the trimmed V and J ends, which lost 1 base and 6 bases, there was a span of 15 bases. Germline V gene lookup returns CDR1 KGHDR and CDR2 SFDVKD. This chain's CDR3 is CATSDLRSGLVEQYF. The CDR3 DNA reads TGTGCCACCAGTGATTTACGCTCCGGGTTGGTCGAGCAGTACTTC.

Worth noting for this clonotype: A much more abundant neighbour one base away suggests this may be a read error. J is TRBJ1-5 and V is TRBV2; 8 nucleotides match TRBD1. The CDR3 sequence is 15 residues long. Germline V gives CDR1 SNHLY, CDR2 FYNNEI. The DNA for the CDR3 is TGCGTCAGCAGCCATTCGACAGGGGTGATGCAGCCCCAGCATTTT. Translating gives CVSSHSTGVMQPQHF.

The chain carries TRBV19 and TRBJ1-3; D may be TRBD1 (5 bases). Trimming removed 6 bases at V and 0 bases at J, with 9 bases between. Germline assignment: CDR1 LNHDA and CDR2 SQIVND (reference sequence). The CDR3 loop spans 14 amino acids. The CDR3 nucleotides are TGTGCCAGTAGACTGGGGCTCTCTGGAAACACCATATATTTT. Protein sequence: CASRLGLSGNTIYF.

This clonotype was seen once. CDR3 DNA: TGTGCCAGCAGCTTATTTGCTCAGGGGGCGCAGACCTCTGAAGCTTTCTTT. The encoded protein is CASSLFAQGAQTSEAFF. The chain carries TRBV7-8 and TRBJ1-1, with 8 bases that match TRBD1. Germline CDR1 SGHVS, CDR2 FQNEAQ. The V and J ends lost 2 bases and 6 bases, in that order; junction bases with no gene match: 14. This CDR3 is built from 17 residues.

This clonotype was counted ten times or more. The V and J genes are TRBV4-2 and TRBJ1-2; 10 nucleotides agree with TRBD1. V lost 2 bases to trimming and J lost 7 bases; unmatched junction nucleotides: 7. From germline, CDR1 is LGHNA and CDR2 YNFKEQ. The CDR3 length is 15 residues. Written as DNA, the CDR3 is TGTGCCAGCAGCCAACCGGGACAGGGGTCGCCTGGCTACACCTTC. This translates into CASSQPGQGSPGYTF.

This clonotype was recorded many times. The CDR3: CSAKISANTEAFF. The CDR3 nucleotides are TGCAGTGCTAAAATCTCTGCGAACACTGAAGCTTTCTTT. The V and J genes are TRBV20-1 and TRBJ1-1; D call uncertain. Trimming took off 4 bases at V and 1 base at J, with 10 bases between the two ends. Germline loops: CDR1 DFQATT, CDR2 SNEGSKA (reference sequence). The CDR3 totals 13 residues.

The rearrangement uses TRBV24-1 and TRBJ1-2; D not resolved. The CDR3 has 16 residues. Germline values: CDR1 KGHDR, CDR2 SFDVKD. Trimming cost V 2 bases and J 4 bases, with 16 bases left between them. CDR3: CATSDSGLESTYGYTF. CDR3 bases: TGTGCCACCAGTGATTCGGGTCTGGAGTCGACCTATGGCTACACCTTC.

The chain carries TRBV28 and TRBJ1-1; D gene uncertain. The CDR3 has 14 amino acids. Germline V gene data show CDR1 as MDHEN and CDR2 as SYDVKM. The V gene lost 4 bases and the J gene lost 1 base, with 10 bases spanning the gap. The CDR3 is CASSSRSRNTEAFF. In nucleotides, the CDR3 is TGTGCCAGCAGTTCCCGGTCGAGGAACACTGAAGCTTTCTTT.

A note on this clonotype: The missing conserved phenylalanine or tryptophan at the end of this CDR3 makes a read error likely. V and J are TRBV10-1 and TRBJ2-5, with a possible D match to TRBD1 (6 bases). V was shortened by 4 bases and J by 3 bases, with 15 bases between the two germline ends. The CDR3 has 15 amino acids. Germline V gene lookup returns CDR1 WNHNN and CDR2 SYGVQD (reference sequence). As DNA, the CDR3 is TGCGCCAGCAGTGTAATTAAGGACAGAGAAGAGACCCAGTACCTC. It yields the protein CASSVIKDREETQYL.

The chain employs TRBV19 and TRBJ1-6; D is unclear. This CDR3 has 14 residues. The V gene's germline CDR1 is LNHDA and CDR2 SQIVND (reference sequence). Trimming left V 9 bases short and J 4 bases short, with 13 bases between. The CDR3 DNA reads TGTGCCAGAAAAAAGATCTGTTATAATTCACCCCTCCACTTT. Its translation: CARKKICYNSPLHF.

In its sample, this clonotype was seen many times. The chain recombines TRBV5-6 with TRBJ2-7, with a weak D call TRBD1 (5 bases). V was pared by 0 bases and J by 2 bases, with 6 bases between. The CDR3 runs 13 residues. CDR1 and CDR2 from the germline V gene are SGHDT and YYEEEE. CDR3 in amino acids: CASSLDRTYEQYF. The CDR3 nucleotides read TGTGCCAGCAGCTTGGACAGGACCTACGAGCAGTACTTC.

This clonotype appeared many times. The chain couples TRBV7-2 to TRBJ2-5, with D possibly TRBD2 on 6 matching bases. V lost 2 bases and J lost 5, with 15 bases in between. Germline loops: CDR1 SGHTA, CDR2 FQGNSA. The CDR3 consists of 15 residues. This CDR3 reads CASSLSGTRQETQYF. CDR3 DNA sequence: TGTGCCAGCAGCTTATCCGGGACTCGCCAGGAGACCCAGTACTTC.